Listed below are T cell receptor beta chains from one sample, sequenced in a study of human T cells and chemical hapten exposure. TCRdb processed the RACE reads anew with MiXCR; each CDR3 protein has one entry. The sample includes some 36,000 distinct CDR3 sequences, 10% of them seen just once. Sequenced material: whole blood, taken in connection with sensitization to the hapten diphenylcyclopropenone (DPC). The receptors derive from a man aged 50 or older with alopecia areata. Some clones in this sample may be carry-over from other donors' samples. Both conserved end residues are part of each CDR3. Fields, in order: V gene, J gene, clone size, D gene, CDR3 DNA, CDR3 protein. D genes are given only for firm matches. The listing skips clone size in some rows; elsewhere it reads once, few, many or a size class.

V: TRBV20-1; J: TRBJ1-6; size: many; D: TRBD1; DNA: TGCAGTGCTAGGCTCTTGGGACAGAGAAATTCACCCCTCCACTTT; CDR3: CSARLLGQRNSPLHF
V: TRBV10-2; J: TRBJ2-1; size: many; D: .; DNA: TGCGCCAGCAGGGTTGACAATGAGCAGTTCTTC; CDR3: CASRVDNEQFF
V: TRBV6-5; J: TRBJ2-6; size: .; D: .; DNA: TGTGCCAGCAGCCGAACCTCTGGGGCCAACGTCCTGACTTTC; CDR3: CASSRTSGANVLTF
V: TRBV7-2; J: TRBJ1-1; size: many; D: .; DNA: TGTGCCAGCAGCTTAGTTGTGCGGAAGACTGAAGCTTTCTTT; CDR3: CASSLVVRKTEAFF
V: TRBV27; J: TRBJ2-1; size: many; D: .; DNA: TGTGCCAGCAGTTTATCGGGGCCCGTAAATGAGCAGTTCTTC; CDR3: CASSLSGPVNEQFF
V: TRBV28; J: TRBJ2-1; size: few; D: .; DNA: TGTGCCAGCAGTTTAAGAGGTGGAAACAATGAGCAGTTCTTC; CDR3: CASSLRGGNNEQFF
V: TRBV7-2; J: TRBJ2-2; size: many; D: .; DNA: TGTGCCAGCAGCCAGACTGGGGAGCTGTTTTTT; CDR3: CASSQTGELFF
V: TRBV18; J: TRBJ2-7; size: .; D: .; DNA: TGTGCCAGCTCCCTTGACCCGGTTGTCGAGCAGTACTTC; CDR3: CASSLDPVVEQYF
V: TRBV7-6; J: TRBJ2-7; size: many; D: TRBD2; DNA: TGTGCCAGCAGCTTAGCGAAATCTCTCCTAGCGGGAGGCCGAAGCTCCTACGAGCAGTACTTC; CDR3: CASSLAKSLLAGGRSSYEQYF
V: TRBV20-1; J: TRBJ1-5; size: .; D: TRBD1; DNA: TGCAGTGCTAGACCGGGACAGGGGGGCAATCAGCCCCAGCATTTT; CDR3: CSARPGQGGNQPQHF
V: TRBV28; J: TRBJ1-5; size: .; D: .; DNA: TGTGCCAGCAGTTTAGGGGGCGCTCAGCCCCAGCATTTT; CDR3: CASSLGGAQPQHF
V: TRBV28; J: TRBJ2-2; size: many; D: .; DNA: TGTGCCAGCAGTTTTCCTGTGAAAACCGGGGAGCTGTTTTTT; CDR3: CASSFPVKTGELFF
V: TRBV19; J: TRBJ2-7; size: many; D: TRBD1; DNA: TGTGCCAGTACCAGGGGACAGGGCTCCTACGAGCAGTACTTC; CDR3: CASTRGQGSYEQYF
V: TRBV2; J: TRBJ2-5; size: few; D: TRBD1; DNA: TGTGCCAGCAGTGAAGGTGGACAGGCACGGGAGACCCAGTACTTC; CDR3: CASSEGGQARETQYF
V: TRBV6-5; J: TRBJ2-1; size: few; D: TRBD2; DNA: TGTGCCAGCAGACCGTCCGGGACTAGTGGATTGGTTGAGCAGTTCTTC; CDR3: CASRPSGTSGLVEQFF
V: TRBV29-1; J: TRBJ2-3; size: .; D: TRBD2; DNA: TGCAGCGTTGAAGGGGTCAGCGGGAAATTCACAGATACGCAGTATTTT; CDR3: CSVEGVSGKFTDTQYF
V: TRBV29-1; J: TRBJ2-5; size: many; D: .; DNA: TGCAGCGGGGGGACCGGAGAAGAGACCCAGTACTTC; CDR3: CSGGTGEETQYF
V: TRBV4-1; J: TRBJ2-1; size: many; D: .; DNA: TGCGCCAGCAGCCAAGTGGATCACAATGAGCAGTTCTTC; CDR3: CASSQVDHNEQFF
V: TRBV10-1; J: TRBJ2-3; size: few; D: TRBD2; DNA: TGCGCCAGCATGGAGAGCGGGAAGCCCACAGATACGCAGTATTTT; CDR3: CASMESGKPTDTQYF
V: TRBV28; J: TRBJ2-3; size: few; D: .; DNA: TGTGCCAGCAGCGATTACCGGGGAACAGATACGCAGTATTTT; CDR3: CASSDYRGTDTQYF
V: TRBV7-6; J: TRBJ2-5; size: many; D: .; DNA: TGTGCCAGCAGCTTAAGTATAATCGGCTCTCAAGAGACCCAGTACTTC; CDR3: CASSLSIIGSQETQYF
V: TRBV4-1; J: TRBJ2-7; size: few; D: TRBD2; DNA: TGCGCCAGCAGCCAAGCGGGAGGGGCTTTGTACGAGCAGTACTTC; CDR3: CASSQAGGALYEQYF
V: TRBV24-1; J: TRBJ2-3; size: .; D: .; DNA: TGTGCCACCAGTGATTCGTGGGGAGCGGATACGCAGTATTTT; CDR3: CATSDSWGADTQYF
V: TRBV5-1; J: TRBJ2-1; size: once; D: .; DNA: TGCGCCAGCAGCACACTCTCCGCGGGGAACAATGAGCAGTTCTTC; CDR3: CASSTLSAGNNEQFF
V: TRBV4-2; J: TRBJ2-3; size: many; D: .; DNA: TGTGCCAGCAGCCAAGGGACTTTCACAGATACGCAGTATTTT; CDR3: CASSQGTFTDTQYF
V: TRBV24-1; J: TRBJ1-3; size: many; D: .; DNA: TGTGCCACCAGTGAATCCGGGACCTCTGGAAACACCATATATTTT; CDR3: CATSESGTSGNTIYF
V: TRBV6-4; J: TRBJ2-7; size: many; D: TRBD1; DNA: TGTGCCAGCAGTGAAGCAGGGGGCGAGACGTGGGAGCAGTACTTC; CDR3: CASSEAGGETWEQYF
V: TRBV28; J: TRBJ1-2; size: many; D: .; DNA: TGTGCCAGCAGTTTGGCAGAGGGATATGGCTACACCTTC; CDR3: CASSLAEGYGYTF
V: TRBV11-3; J: TRBJ2-7; size: few; D: .; DNA: TGTGCCAGCAGCTTAGATCGTGGGAACGAGCAGTACTTC; CDR3: CASSLDRGNEQYF
V: TRBV20-1; J: TRBJ2-3; size: many; D: .; DNA: TGCAGTGCTAGAGTGGCAGGGGACACAGATACGCAGTATTTT; CDR3: CSARVAGDTDTQYF
V: TRBV7-2; J: TRBJ2-1; size: few; D: TRBD1; DNA: TGTGCCAGCAGCGTGGCCGGGACAGGGGGAGGCAATGAGCAGTTCTTC; CDR3: CASSVAGTGGGNEQFF
V: TRBV2; J: TRBJ2-3; size: few; D: .; DNA: TGTGCCAGCAGTGTAGGGAGTGCAGATACGCAGTATTTT; CDR3: CASSVGSADTQYF
V: TRBV5-1; J: TRBJ2-1; size: many; D: .; DNA: TGCGCCAGCAGCTTGGCCGACGGGAGTCTATACAATGAGCAGTTCTTC; CDR3: CASSLADGSLYNEQFF
V: TRBV10-3; J: TRBJ2-7; size: many; D: TRBD1; DNA: TGTGCCATCAGTGCAAATAACAGGGGCCGGGGTTACGAGCAGTACTTC; CDR3: CAISANNRGRGYEQYF
V: TRBV27; J: TRBJ2-2; size: many; D: .; DNA: TGCGCCAGCAGTCCACTTCTGGCTGGCACCGGGGAGCTGTTTTTT; CDR3: CASSPLLAGTGELFF
V: TRBV3-1; J: TRBJ2-1; size: .; D: .; DNA: TGTGCCAGCAGCCAAGTGCTGGGCACTCAGGAGTTCTTC; CDR3: CASSQVLGTQEFF
V: TRBV24-1; J: TRBJ2-1; size: .; D: .; DNA: TGTGCCACCAGTGGGGTTCGTGGGACCCACAATGAGCAGTTCTTC; CDR3: CATSGVRGTHNEQFF
V: TRBV7-9; J: TRBJ2-2; size: many; D: .; DNA: TGTGCCAGCAACCCCGGTTGGTACCCACCACAAACCGGGGAGCTGTTTTTT; CDR3: CASNPGWYPPQTGELFF
V: TRBV6-2/TRBV6-3; J: TRBJ2-1; size: many; D: TRBD2; DNA: TGTGCCAGCAGTTACTCGCCTAGCGGGCCCCCCGATGAGCAGTTCTTC; CDR3: CASSYSPSGPPDEQFF
V: TRBV3-1; J: TRBJ1-1; size: many; D: TRBD1; DNA: TGTGCCAGCAGCCAGGACAGGGCGGGCACTGAAGCTTTCTTT; CDR3: CASSQDRAGTEAFF
V: TRBV11-2; J: TRBJ2-2; size: many; D: TRBD2; DNA: TGTGCCAGCAGCCACGGGGGGGCCGTGGGGGAGCTGTTTTTT; CDR3: CASSHGGAVGELFF
V: TRBV6-1; J: TRBJ2-7; size: many; D: .; DNA: TGTGCCAGCAGTGAGACGGGGGCAAGCTCCTACGAGCAGTACTTC; CDR3: CASSETGASSYEQYF
V: TRBV3-1; J: TRBJ1-6; size: many; D: .; DNA: TGTGCCAGCAGCCAAGAATGGGGTCGACAGTATTCACCCCTCCACTTT; CDR3: CASSQEWGRQYSPLHF
V: TRBV18; J: TRBJ1-5; size: many; D: .; DNA: TGTGCCAGCTCACCACAAGGAGGCCAGCCCCAGCATTTT; CDR3: CASSPQGGQPQHF
V: TRBV7-2; J: TRBJ2-1; size: .; D: .; DNA: TGTGCCAGCAGCCCCGTCCGAGTGGACAATGAGCAGTTCTTC; CDR3: CASSPVRVDNEQFF
V: TRBV5-1; J: TRBJ2-7; size: many; D: .; DNA: TGCGCCAGCAGCTTGGGGGGGATGAGCTCCTACGAGCAGTACTTC; CDR3: CASSLGGMSSYEQYF
V: TRBV4-2; J: TRBJ2-3; size: .; D: .; DNA: TGTGCCAGCAGCCAAGGGAGAAGGGGGAGTATGACAGATACGCAGTATTTT; CDR3: CASSQGRRGSMTDTQYF
V: TRBV20-1; J: TRBJ2-7; size: many; D: .; DNA: TGCAGTGCTAGTGGCCCTGGCGGCTCCTACGAGCAGTACTTC; CDR3: CSASGPGGSYEQYF
V: TRBV28; J: TRBJ1-1; size: few; D: .; DNA: TGTGCCAGCAGTCCCTCCGACAGGATGAACACTGAAGCTTTCTTT; CDR3: CASSPSDRMNTEAFF
V: TRBV27; J: TRBJ1-2; size: .; D: .; DNA: TGTGCCAGCAGTCACCGCTCAGCTAACTATGGCTACACCTTC; CDR3: CASSHRSANYGYTF
V: TRBV20-1; J: TRBJ2-2; size: many; D: .; DNA: TGCAGTGCTATCAATTTTAACAGAGCGAACACCGGGGAGCTGTTTTTT; CDR3: CSAINFNRANTGELFF
V: TRBV27; J: TRBJ2-1; size: medium-sized; D: TRBD1; DNA: TGTGCCAGCAGTTTATCGACAGGGCCCAATGAGCAGTTCTTC; CDR3: CASSLSTGPNEQFF
V: TRBV28; J: TRBJ1-4; size: many; D: .; DNA: TGTGCCAGCAGTTTCCAGGGAAGGGGAACTAATGAAAAACTGTTTTTT; CDR3: CASSFQGRGTNEKLFF
V: TRBV18; J: TRBJ1-1; size: many; D: .; DNA: TGTGCCAGCTCACAAGGGGAGGCTGAAGCTTTCTTT; CDR3: CASSQGEAEAFF